The clone carrying this T cell receptor (beta chain) was found many times. Its target is unknown. This sample was included in a study of CD8 T cells in ankylosing spondylitis. For TCR beta, libraries came from quantitative 5'-RACE with molecular barcodes. TCRdb re-derived calls from the 5' RACE reads in MiXCR, one entry per CDR3 protein. The sample records tens of thousands of distinct CDR3 sequences, approximately 5% being singletons. The CDR3 runs to 14 residues. The trim removed 2 bases at V and 2 bases at J, leaving 2 bases unmatched. The germline V gene has CDR1 SGHNT and CDR2 YYREEE (reference sequence). Notes on the study in general: Matched synovial fluid from ankylosing spondylitis patients was reported to be enriched for disease-linked clones. Ankylosing spondylitis blood appeared to be characterized by a TCR beta motif of eight or nine highly homologous variants.

The sequence came from a male donor with ankylosing spondylitis or in good health (not recorded which). What was sequenced was blood, either unsorted or a sorted T cell fraction (not recorded which). V gene TRBV5-4 combines with J gene TRBJ2-3; 7 positions agree with TRBD1. The CDR3 protein is CASSLTGVTDTQYF. The CDR3 DNA follows: TGTGCCAGCAGCTTAACAGGGGTCACAGATACGCAGTATTTT.